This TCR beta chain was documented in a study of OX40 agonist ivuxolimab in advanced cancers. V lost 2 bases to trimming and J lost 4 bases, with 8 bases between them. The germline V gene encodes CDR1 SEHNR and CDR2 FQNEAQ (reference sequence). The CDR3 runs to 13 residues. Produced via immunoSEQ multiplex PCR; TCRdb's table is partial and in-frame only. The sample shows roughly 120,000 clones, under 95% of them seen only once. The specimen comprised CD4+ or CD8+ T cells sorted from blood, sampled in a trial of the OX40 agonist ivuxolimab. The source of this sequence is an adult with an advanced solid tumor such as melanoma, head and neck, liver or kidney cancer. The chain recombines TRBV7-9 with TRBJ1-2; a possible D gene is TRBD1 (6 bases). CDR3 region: CASSLTGTYGYTF. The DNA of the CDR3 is TGTGCCAGCAGCTTAACAGGGACCTATGGCTACACCTTC.